This TCR beta chain comes out of a study of blood T cell repertoires in COVID-19. The CDR3 has 15 residues. V shed 4 bases and J 1 base; nucleotides not matched to a gene: 6. The germline V gene has CDR1 LNHDA and CDR2 SQIVND (reference sequence). Assay used: immunoSEQ multiplex PCR; TCRdb lists only in-frame clones, some missing. The table includes roughly 110,000 clones, approximately 85% detected once. The chain uses TRBV19 and TRBJ1-1; 7 positions match TRBD1. Specimen: peripheral blood. This clonotype was sampled from a man aged 65 to 79 with acute or convalescent COVID-19. The CDR3 DNA reads TGTGCCAGTAGTAAAAGGACAGGACCGAACACTGAAGCTTTCTTT. Amino acid sequence: CASSKRTGPNTEAFF.